The 2 T cell receptor beta chains below all came from one sample that was sequenced in a study of CD8 T cells in Susac syndrome. RNA was extracted with the RNeasy kit, and a quantity of 0.5 to 1 ug was reverse transcribed using random hexamers. MiXCR was run by TCRdb on the immunoSEQ multiplex PCR reads, yielding one entry per CDR3 protein. The sample lists 300,000 to 350,000 distinct CDR3 sequences, about 90% occurring once. The sequenced sample consisted of CD4+ T cells from PBMCs. All receptors derive from a human donor with multiple sclerosis.

The rearrangement links TRBV5-1 to TRBJ2-3; D is perhaps TRBD1 or TRBD2 (5 bases each). The V and J ends lost 3 bases and 2 bases respectively, with 10 bases between them. CDR1 and CDR2 (germline): SGHRS, YFSETQ. The CDR3 totals 14 residues. The CDR3 sequence: CASSSMGDTDTQYF. The CDR3 bases are TGCGCCAGCAGCTCGATGGGGGACACAGATACGCAGTATTTT.

The V and J genes are TRBV12-3 or TRBV12-4 and TRBJ2-2; 7 positions agree with TRBD1. This CDR3 is 16 amino acids long. The junction had 11 bases not matched to a gene; V was cut back by 4 bases and J by 6 bases. CDR3 protein: CASSYWQTGSPGELFF. CDR3 DNA sequence: TGTGCCAGCAGTTACTGGCAGACAGGGTCTCCCGGGGAGCTGTTTTTT.